The TCR beta chain under discussion was sequenced for a study of T-cell memory formation after mild COVID-19 (dated by TCRdb to about 2021). Concerning the study at large: TCR sequence clusters from the two donors were found to be largely donor specific. Longitudinal TCRalpha and TCRbeta repertoire sequencing tracked T-cell clones expanding and contracting after mild COVID-19 in a couple of donors. The cohort was made up of two young adult volunteers, one female and one male, who were previously healthy. Findings and caveats that apply to the study as a whole: From day 15 to 85, contracting clones showed balanced CD4/CD8 phenotypes, whereas a second wave of clones that expanded from day 15 to 37 leaned towards CD4+. Only a couple of mild cases were covered by the study, and larger cohorts that include severe cases with pre-infection samples were considered necessary. SARS-CoV-2 specificity was not confirmed for the second-wave clones peaking on day 37. Contracting CD4+ clones were found mainly in CM and EM memory subsets, while CD8+ clones were enriched in EMRA. The detection of some responding clones in pre-infection memory suggests that pre-existing cross-reactive memory T cells joined the SARS-CoV-2 response.

Ficoll-Paque density gradient centrifugation was used to isolate PBMCs. The instrument given in TCRdb is Illumina NovaSeq 6000. TCRalpha and TCRbeta cDNA libraries were built by 5'RACE with constant-segment primers, adding sample barcodes and unique molecular identifiers. RNA was extracted from every sample with Trizol reagent. Libraries were amplified in two PCR steps, with a second sample barcode and Illumina TruSeq adapters added in the second step. Libraries were sequenced on an Illumina NovaSeq with 2 x 150 bp paired-end reads. Processing in the source paper ran as follows. Reads were demultiplexed and collapsed into UMI-guided consensus sequences with migec v1.2.7. Using mixcr v2.1.11, UMI consensuses were aligned to TRA and TRB V and J templates and then assembled into clonotypes. Clonotypes were classified as expanded or contracted when called significant by both edgeR and NoisET, with noise models trained on biological replicates. For edgeR calls, the thresholds were a false discovery rate-adjusted p below 0.01 and a log2 fold-change of 1. As an exploratory analysis of dynamics, PCA with hierarchical clustering was applied to max-normalized trajectories of the 1000 most abundant clonotypes. Separately sequenced CD4+ and CD8+ repertoires were used to assign a CD4 or CD8 phenotype to each responding clone. TCRdb trimmed the raw reads at Q25, called clones with MiXCR and kept productive beta chains. Each record represents a unique CDR3 protein, reported with the most common genes and DNA among its rows. The V and J calls were determined by TCRdb, not by the authors. In this sample the table shows about half a million distinct CDR3 sequences, around a sixth of which occur a single time. Roughly an eighth of the sample rests with the top ten.

V is cut back by 0 bases and J by 4 bases, with 3 bases in the junction unmatched. CDR1 and CDR2 (SGHTA, FQGNSA) derive from the germline V gene. The CDR3 measures 15 amino acids from cysteine to phenylalanine. Just the 45-base CDR3 DNA is kept, in frame starting at base 1. This clonotype was seen only a few times. Its binding antigen is unknown. No base quality values were provided; no much bigger clone lies one nucleotide off. The chain joins TRBV7-2 to TRBJ1-2, with 9 central nucleotides matching TRBD1. This TCR came from an adult woman who had mild COVID-19 (a few samples of this study predate the infection). The sample titles of this study are shuffled in the database, so cell type and time point are left out; the donor was told from shared clones. Sequenced material: PBMCs or a T cell subset sorted from them (not recorded which). The DNA sequence is as follows: TGTGCCAGCAGCTTAGCAGGGACAGGGAGCTATGGCTACACCTTC. This gives the protein CASSLAGTGSYGYTF.